This T cell receptor (beta chain) was profiled in a study of blood T cells in healthy people across ages. Study details: About one barcoded TCR beta cDNA was captured per two T cells. Broader study findings: Aged donors had fewer naive CD4+ cells and lower diversity than long-lived donors. Diversity was estimated from one million T cells, and these estimates were considered underestimates. Getting older went along with TCR beta diversity per million T cells dropping roughly linearly.

As to this clonotype: Its antigen is not identified.

PCR was performed a second time for 7 to 11 cycles using a sample-barcoded 5' primer and a J-beta primer mix. TCRdb fed the 5' RACE reads into MiXCR, producing one record per CDR3 protein. Found here are hundreds of thousands of distinct CDR3 sequences, around 30% of them singletons; the top ten hold 17%. There are 18 residues in the CDR3. Germline V gives CDR1 DFQATT, CDR2 SNEGSKA (reference sequence). The V gene lost 1 base and the J gene lost 0 bases, with 20 bases spanning the gap. Sample: blood. The V and J genes are TRBV20-1 and TRBJ2-3; D is possibly TRBD1 (6 bases). This receptor was taken from a woman aged 80 or older in good health. CDR3 amino acids: CSARGGGQRSTSTDTQYF. CDR3 DNA: TGCAGTGCTAGAGGAGGAGGACAGCGGAGCACTAGCACAGATACGCAGTATTTT.